Here is one T cell receptor (beta chain) with its context. Germline CDR1 is DFQATT and CDR2 is SNEGSKA (reference sequence). Unmatched junction bases numbered 8, after V lost 1 base and J lost 2 bases. CDR3 size: 16 residues. Each CDR3 protein is one row after TCRdb ran MiXCR on the RT-PCR reads. The data show about 700,000 distinct CDR3 sequences, with 11% to 15% seen just once and 3.6% held by the top ten. The specimen was memory CD4+ T cells from blood. This chain links TRBV20-1 with TRBJ2-1; 7 bases agree with TRBD2. This TCR was recovered from a female donor in good health, serving as a healthy control. The chain's CDR3 is CSARGGAGVPYNEQFF. The CDR3 DNA is TGCAGTGCTAGAGGCGGGGCGGGGGTACCCTACAATGAGCAGTTCTTC.